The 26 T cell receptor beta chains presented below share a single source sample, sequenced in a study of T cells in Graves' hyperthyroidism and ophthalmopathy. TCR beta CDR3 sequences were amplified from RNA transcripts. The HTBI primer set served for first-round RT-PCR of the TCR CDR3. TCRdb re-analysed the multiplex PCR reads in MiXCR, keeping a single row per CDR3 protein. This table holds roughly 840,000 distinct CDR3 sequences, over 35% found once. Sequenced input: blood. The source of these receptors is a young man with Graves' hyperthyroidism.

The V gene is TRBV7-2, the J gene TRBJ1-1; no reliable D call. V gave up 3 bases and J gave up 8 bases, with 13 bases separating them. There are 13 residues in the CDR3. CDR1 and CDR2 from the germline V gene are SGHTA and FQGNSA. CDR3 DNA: TGTGCCAGCAGCTTGCTGGCCGGGTCCGAAGCTTTCTTT. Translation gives CASSLLAGSEAFF.

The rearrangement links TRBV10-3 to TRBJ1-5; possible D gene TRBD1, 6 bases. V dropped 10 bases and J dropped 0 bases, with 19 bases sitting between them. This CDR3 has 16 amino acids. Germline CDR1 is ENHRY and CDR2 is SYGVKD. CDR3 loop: CATLDYREYSNQPQHF. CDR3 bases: TGTGCCACCTTAGACTACAGGGAATATAGCAATCAGCCCCAGCATTTT.

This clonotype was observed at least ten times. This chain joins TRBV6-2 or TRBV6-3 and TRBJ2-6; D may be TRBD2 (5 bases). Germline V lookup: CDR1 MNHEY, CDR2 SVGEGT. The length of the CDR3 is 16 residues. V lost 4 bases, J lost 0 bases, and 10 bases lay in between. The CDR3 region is CASSFRTVSGANVLTF. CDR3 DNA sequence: TGTGCCAGCAGTTTTCGGACTGTCTCTGGGGCCAACGTCCTGACTTTC.

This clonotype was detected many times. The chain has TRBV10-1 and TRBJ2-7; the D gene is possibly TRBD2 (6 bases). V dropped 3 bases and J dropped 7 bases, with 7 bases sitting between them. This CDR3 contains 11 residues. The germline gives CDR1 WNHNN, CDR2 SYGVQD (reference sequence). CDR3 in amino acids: CASSDSGEQYF. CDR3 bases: TGCGCCAGCAGTGATAGCGGTGAGCAGTACTTC.

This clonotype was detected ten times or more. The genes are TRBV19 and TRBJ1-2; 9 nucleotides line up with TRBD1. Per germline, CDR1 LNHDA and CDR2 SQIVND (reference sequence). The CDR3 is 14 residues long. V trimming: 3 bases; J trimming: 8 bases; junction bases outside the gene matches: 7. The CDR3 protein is CASSISDRGKGYTF. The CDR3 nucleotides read TGTGCCAGTAGTATCTCCGACAGGGGGAAAGGCTACACCTTC. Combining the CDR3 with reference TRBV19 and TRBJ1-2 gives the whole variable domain DGGITQSPKYLFRKEGQNVTLSCEQNLNHDAMYWYRQDPGQGLRLIYYSQIVNDFQKGDIAEGYSVSREKKESFPLTVTSAQKNPTAFYLCASSISDRGKGYTFGSGTRLTVV.

The CDR3 spells CASSPERDLYEQYF. DNA for the CDR3: TGTGCCAGCAGCCCTGAGCGGGACCTTTACGAGCAGTACTTC. The chain recombines TRBV7-2 with TRBJ2-7, with 7 positions matching TRBD2. Trimming took 5 bases from V and 4 from J; bases not matched to a gene: 8. This CDR3 is 14 amino acids long. Germline loops: CDR1 SGHTA, CDR2 FQGNSA.

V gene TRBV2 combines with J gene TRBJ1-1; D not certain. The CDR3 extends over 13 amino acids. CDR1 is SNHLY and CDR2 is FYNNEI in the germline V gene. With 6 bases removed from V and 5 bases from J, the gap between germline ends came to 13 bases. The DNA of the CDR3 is TGTGCCAGCAGCCAAGATAAAAGGACTGAAGCTTTCTTT. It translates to CASSQDKRTEAFF.

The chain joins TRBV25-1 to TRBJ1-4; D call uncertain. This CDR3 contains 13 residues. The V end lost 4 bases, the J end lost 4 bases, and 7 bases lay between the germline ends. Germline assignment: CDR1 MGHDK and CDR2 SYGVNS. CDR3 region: CASSGRINEKLFF. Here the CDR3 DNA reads TGTGCCAGCAGTGGACGGATTAATGAAAAACTGTTTTTT. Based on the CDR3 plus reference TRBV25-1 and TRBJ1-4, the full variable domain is EADIYQTPRYLVIGTGKKITLECSQTMGHDKMYWYQQDPGMELHLIHYSYGVNSTEKGDLSSESTVSRIRTEHFPLTLESARPSHTSQYLCASSGRINEKLFFGSGTQLSVL.

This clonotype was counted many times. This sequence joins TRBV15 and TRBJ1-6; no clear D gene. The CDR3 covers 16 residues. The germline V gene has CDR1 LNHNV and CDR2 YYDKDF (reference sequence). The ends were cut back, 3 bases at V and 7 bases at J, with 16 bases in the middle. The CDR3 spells CATSSPRARMNSPLHF. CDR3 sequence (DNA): TGTGCCACCAGCAGCCCGCGGGCACGGATGAATTCACCCCTCCACTTT.

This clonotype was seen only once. In DNA, the CDR3 is TGTGCCGCATATCAAGCGGGGAACGAGCAGTACTTC. As protein: CAAYQAGNEQYF. The gene calls are TRBV19 and TRBJ2-7; TRBD2 agrees at 7 bases. The germline CDR1 and CDR2 sequences are LNHDA and SQIVND (reference sequence). V shed 11 bases, J shed 5 bases, and the junction held 9 bases outside the gene matches. This CDR3 is 12 amino acids long.

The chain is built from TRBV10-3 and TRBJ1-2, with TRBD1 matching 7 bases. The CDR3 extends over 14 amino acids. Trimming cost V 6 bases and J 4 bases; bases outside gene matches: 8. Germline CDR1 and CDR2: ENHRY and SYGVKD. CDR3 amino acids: CAISVEGQSYGYTF. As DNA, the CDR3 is TGTGCCATCAGCGTTGAGGGACAGAGCTATGGCTACACCTTC.

The CDR3 spells CASSLWSPRGGTGELFF. In DNA, the CDR3 is TGTGCCAGCAGCTTATGGTCCCCCCGGGGGGGCACCGGGGAGCTGTTTTTT. This sequence joins TRBV11-2 and TRBJ2-2; 8 positions match TRBD2. The CDR3 runs 17 residues. In germline, CDR1 is SGHAT, CDR2 FQNNGV. V was pared by 2 bases and J by 4 bases, with 9 bases of the junction left unmatched.

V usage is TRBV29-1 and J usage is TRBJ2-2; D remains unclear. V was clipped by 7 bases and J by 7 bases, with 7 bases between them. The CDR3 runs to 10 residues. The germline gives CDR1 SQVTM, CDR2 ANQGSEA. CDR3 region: CSAINGELFF. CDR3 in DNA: TGCAGCGCCATAAACGGGGAGCTGTTTTTT.

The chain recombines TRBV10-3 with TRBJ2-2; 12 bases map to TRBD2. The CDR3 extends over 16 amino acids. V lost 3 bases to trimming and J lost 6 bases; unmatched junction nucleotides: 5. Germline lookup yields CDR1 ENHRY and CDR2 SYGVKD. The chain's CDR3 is CAISDLAGGPPGELFF. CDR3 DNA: TGTGCCATCAGTGACCTAGCGGGAGGGCCTCCCGGGGAGCTGTTTTTT.

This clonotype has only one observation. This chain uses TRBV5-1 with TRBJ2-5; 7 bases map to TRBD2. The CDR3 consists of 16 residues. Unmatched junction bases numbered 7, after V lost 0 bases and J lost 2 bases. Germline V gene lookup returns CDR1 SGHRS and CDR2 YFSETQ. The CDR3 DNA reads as TGCGCCAGCAGCTTGGGGGCTAGCGGACCTCAAGAGACCCAGTACTTC. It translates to CASSLGASGPQETQYF.

The CDR3, as DNA: TGCAGTGCTAGAGATGAACTAGCGGGAGTCGGGGAGCAGTACTTC. As protein: CSARDELAGVGEQYF. This chain joins TRBV20-1 and TRBJ2-7, with 11 bases identical to TRBD2. Germline CDR1 DFQATT, CDR2 SNEGSKA (reference sequence). After removal of 0 bases from V and 7 bases from J, the junction contained 8 bases not matched to a gene. This CDR3 contains 15 residues.

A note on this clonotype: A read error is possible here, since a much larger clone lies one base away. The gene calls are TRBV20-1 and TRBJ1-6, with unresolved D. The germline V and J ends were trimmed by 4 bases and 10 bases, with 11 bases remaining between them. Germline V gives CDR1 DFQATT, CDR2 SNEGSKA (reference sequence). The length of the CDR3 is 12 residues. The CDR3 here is CSAKDEGSPLHF. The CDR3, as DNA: TGCAGTGCTAAAGACGAGGGATCACCCCTCCACTTT.

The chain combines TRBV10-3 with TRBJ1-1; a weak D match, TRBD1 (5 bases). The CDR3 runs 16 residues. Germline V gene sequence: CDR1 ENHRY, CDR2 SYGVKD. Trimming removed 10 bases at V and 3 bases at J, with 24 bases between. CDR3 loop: CASNSDISEGYTEAFF. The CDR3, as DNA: TGTGCCAGCAATTCGGACATCTCGGAGGGCTACACTGAAGCTTTCTTT.

CDR3 nucleotides: TGCAGCGTTGGGGGCGGAACCGAGAGGCAGTACTTC. Translating it yields CSVGGGTERQYF. The gene calls are TRBV29-1 and TRBJ2-7; D is possibly TRBD1 (5 bases). Germline lookup yields CDR1 SQVTM and CDR2 ANQGSEA. Trimming removed 4 bases from V and 9 bases from J, with 16 bases in between. CDR3 length equals 12 residues.

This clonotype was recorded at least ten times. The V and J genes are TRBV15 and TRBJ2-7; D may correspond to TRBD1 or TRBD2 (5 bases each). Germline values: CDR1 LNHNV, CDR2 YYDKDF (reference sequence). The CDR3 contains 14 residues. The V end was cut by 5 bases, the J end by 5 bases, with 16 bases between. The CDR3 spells CATSGGRAWDEQYF. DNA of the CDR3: TGTGCCACCAGCGGGGGACGGGCCTGGGACGAGCAGTACTTC.

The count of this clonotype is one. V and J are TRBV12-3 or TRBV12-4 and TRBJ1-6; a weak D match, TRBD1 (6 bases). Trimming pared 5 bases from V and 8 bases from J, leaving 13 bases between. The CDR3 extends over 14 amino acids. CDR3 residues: CASSPTGIHSPLHF. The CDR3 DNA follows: TGTGCCAGCAGTCCGACAGGAATTCATTCACCCCTCCACTTT.

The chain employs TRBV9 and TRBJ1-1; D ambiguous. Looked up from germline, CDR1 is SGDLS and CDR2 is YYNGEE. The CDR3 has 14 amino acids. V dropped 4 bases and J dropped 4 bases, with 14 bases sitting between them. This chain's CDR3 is CASSSSPGGTEAFF. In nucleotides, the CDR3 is TGTGCCAGCAGCTCCTCCCCCGGAGGCACTGAAGCTTTCTTT. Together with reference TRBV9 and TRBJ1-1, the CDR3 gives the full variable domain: DSGVTQTPKHLITATGQRVTLRCSPRSGDLSVYWYQQSLDQGLQFLIQYYNGEERAKGNILERFSAQQFPDLHSELNLSSLELGDSALYFCASSSSPGGTEAFFGQGTRLTVV.

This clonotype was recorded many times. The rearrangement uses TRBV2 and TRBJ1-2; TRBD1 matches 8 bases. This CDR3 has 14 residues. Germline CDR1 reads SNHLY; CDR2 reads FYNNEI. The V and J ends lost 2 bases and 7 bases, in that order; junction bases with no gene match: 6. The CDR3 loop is CASSEQGARSGYTF. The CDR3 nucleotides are TGTGCCAGCAGTGAACAGGGGGCAAGAAGTGGCTACACCTTC.

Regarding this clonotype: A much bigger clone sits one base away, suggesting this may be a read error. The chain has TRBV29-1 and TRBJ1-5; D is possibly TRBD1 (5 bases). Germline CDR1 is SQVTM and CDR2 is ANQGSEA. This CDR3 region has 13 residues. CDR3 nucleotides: TGCAGGGTTGGGGGACTGGGCGATCAGCCCCAGCATTTT. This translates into CRVGGLGDQPQHF.

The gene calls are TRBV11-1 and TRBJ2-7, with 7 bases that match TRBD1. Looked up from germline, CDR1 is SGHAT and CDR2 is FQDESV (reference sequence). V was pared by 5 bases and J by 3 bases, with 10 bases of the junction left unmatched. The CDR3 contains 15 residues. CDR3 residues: CASSAPDRADYEQYF. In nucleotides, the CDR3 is TGTGCCAGCAGCGCCCCCGACAGGGCCGACTACGAGCAGTACTTC.

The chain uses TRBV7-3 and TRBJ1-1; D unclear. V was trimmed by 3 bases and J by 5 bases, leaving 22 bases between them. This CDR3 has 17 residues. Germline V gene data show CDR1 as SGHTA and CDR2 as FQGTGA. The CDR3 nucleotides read TGTGCCAGCAGCTTCGACAACTGGAGGGCCCAAGGGACTGAAGCTTTCTTT. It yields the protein CASSFDNWRAQGTEAFF.